The 26 T cell receptor beta chains presented below share a single source sample, sequenced in a study of cytomegalovirus exposure and HLA in healthy donors. Primers for the PCR totalled 60 Vbeta and 13 Jbeta. The protocol was immunoSEQ multiplex PCR, while the TCRdb copy is restricted to in-frame clones and leaves out a portion. The data show 200,000 to 250,000 clones, about four fifths seen once. The sequencing sample was made of PBMCs. These receptors all stem from a woman between 40 and 55 years old in good health and CMV-seropositive.

V usage is TRBV9 and J usage is TRBJ2-5; TRBD2 matches 9 bases. The better agreement between TRBJ2-7 and the DNA end casts doubt on the J call. The V gene's germline CDR1 is SGDLS and CDR2 YYNGEE. CDR3 length: 14 residues. CDR3 in amino acids: CASSVVAGATEQYF. DNA for the CDR3: TGTGCCAGCAGCGTAGTAGCGGGGGCAACCGAGCAGTACTTC.

The CDR3 is CSVVAGRHGYTF. The CDR3 nucleotides read TGCAGCGTTGTTGCAGGGAGGCATGGCTACACCTTC. The genes are TRBV29-1 and TRBJ1-2; D is perhaps TRBD1 (5 bases). Germline V gene data show CDR1 as SQVTM and CDR2 as ANQGSEA. The CDR3 runs to 12 residues. V was clipped by 4 bases and J by 6 bases, with 12 bases between them.

CDR3 sequence (DNA): TGTGCCAGCAGCCACCGGGACAGGGGGAACACCATATATTTT. Its translation: CASSHRDRGNTIYF. The gene calls are TRBV5-4 and TRBJ1-3; the match to TRBD1 covers 11 bases. CDR3 length: 14 residues. Trimming cost V 4 bases and J 7 bases; bases outside gene matches: 4. CDR1 and CDR2 from the germline V gene are SGHNT and YYREEE (reference sequence).

The chain recombines TRBV4-3 with TRBJ1-1; D is perhaps TRBD1 (5 bases). V was shortened by 0 bases and J by 6 bases, with 14 bases between the two germline ends. CDR3 length equals 15 residues. Germline V gives CDR1 LGHNA, CDR2 YSLEER. The CDR3 region has the DNA TGCGCCAGCAGCCAAGATTACGGCAGGGCAGCTGAAGCTTTCTTT. It yields the protein CASSQDYGRAAEAFF.

The J gene is TRBJ2-7, the V gene TRBV6-5; no clear D gene. This CDR3 region has 13 residues. Germline values: CDR1 MNHEY, CDR2 SVGAGI. Trimming removed 5 bases from V and 4 bases from J, with 12 bases in between. The CDR3 nucleotides read TGTGCCAGCAGTCCCCCCAGTCGATACGAGCAGTACTTC. Protein product: CASSPPSRYEQYF.

The J gene is TRBJ2-1, the V gene TRBV19; weak D call: TRBD1 (6 bases). CDR3 length equals 17 residues. V was trimmed by 4 bases and J by 4 bases, leaving 20 bases between them. Germline V CDR1 and CDR2: LNHDA, SQIVND (reference sequence). The CDR3 DNA reads TGTGCCAGTAGTAAGAATCCACAGGGCGCGGGTTACAATGAGCAGTTCTTC. Protein product: CASSKNPQGAGYNEQFF.

The V and J genes are TRBV18 and TRBJ1-1; D remains unclear. Trimming left V 8 bases short and J 4 bases short, with 20 bases between. Germline-derived CDR1 and CDR2 are KGHSH and LQKENI. The CDR3 has 15 residues. CDR3 loop: CASLSGNRVGTEAFF. The CDR3 nucleotides read TGTGCCAGCCTCTCCGGGAACCGGGTCGGCACTGAAGCTTTCTTT.

The chain carries TRBV19 and TRBJ1-3; 8 bases fit TRBD1. The CDR3 covers 13 residues. J lost 8 bases, V lost 6 bases, and 6 bases had no gene match. Looked up from germline, CDR1 is LNHDA and CDR2 is SQIVND (reference sequence). The DNA of the CDR3 is TGTGCCAGTAGAGGACAGGGCCCGCACACCATATATTTT. The encoded protein is CASRGQGPHTIYF.

This sequence joins TRBV2 and TRBJ1-5; D is possibly TRBD1 (5 bases). Trimming cost V 3 bases and J 7 bases, with 13 bases left between them. The CDR3 contains 14 residues. Germline assignment: CDR1 SNHLY and CDR2 FYNNEI. The CDR3 reads CASSDVVAGQPQHF. CDR3 sequence (DNA): TGTGCCAGCAGTGATGTGGTAGCAGGGCAGCCCCAGCATTTT.

This chain's CDR3 is CASSRDRGDPYEQYF. The DNA of the CDR3 is TGTGCCAGCAGTCGCGACAGGGGGGATCCCTACGAGCAGTACTTC. The V and J genes are TRBV2 and TRBJ2-7; 9 positions agree with TRBD1. J gave up 2 bases and V 5 bases, and 7 bases lay outside the gene matches. Germline CDR1 is SNHLY and CDR2 is FYNNEI. The CDR3 extends over 15 amino acids.

This clone was observed a handful of times. CDR3 residues: CASRSSVHGELFF. The CDR3 DNA sequence: TGTGCCAGCAGATCTAGCGTGCACGGGGAGCTGTTTTTT. The rearrangement uses TRBV2 and TRBJ2-2, with D maybe TRBD2 (6 bases). This CDR3 comprises 13 residues. The germline gives CDR1 SNHLY, CDR2 FYNNEI. Trimming shortened V by 6 bases and J by 7 bases, and 12 bases separated the two germline ends.

This clone appeared a single time. The genes are TRBV15 and TRBJ1-1; TRBD1 matches 7 bases. Germline CDR1 LNHNV, CDR2 YYDKDF (reference sequence). V lost 3 bases, J lost 6 bases, and 13 bases stayed unmatched. The CDR3 is made up of 16 amino acids. The CDR3 sequence is CATSSSLPGQLSEAFF. In DNA, the CDR3 is TGTGCCACCAGCAGCTCACTGCCGGGACAGCTTTCTGAAGCTTTCTTT.

J is TRBJ1-5 and V is TRBV15, with a tentative D call TRBD1 (5 bases). CDR1 LNHNV and CDR2 YYDKDF come from the germline V gene (reference sequence). V was cut by 0 bases and J by 4 bases, with 19 bases left in between. The CDR3 is 18 residues long. CDR3 DNA sequence: TGTGCCACCAGCAGAGATCGGTTACGGAATAAGGGGAATCAGCCCCAGCATTTT. Amino acid sequence: CATSRDRLRNKGNQPQHF.

The chain carries TRBV30 and TRBJ2-7, with 10 bases identical to TRBD1. J lost 7 bases, V lost 5 bases, and 8 bases had no gene match. Germline V gene sequence: CDR1 GTSNPN, CDR2 SVGIG (reference sequence). The CDR3 length is 13 residues. CDR3 in DNA: TGTGCCTGGGGAGGGACAGGGGCCCCGGAGCAGTACTTC. Protein sequence: CAWGGTGAPEQYF. The whole variable domain, remainder taken from reference TRBV30 and TRBJ2-7, is SQTIHQWPATLVQPVGSPLSLECTVEGTSNPNLYWYRQAAGRGLQLLFYSVGIGQISSEVPQNLSASRPQDRQFILSSKKLLLSDSGFYLCAWGGTGAPEQYFGPGTRLTVT.

This clone was observed a few times. This rearrangement joins TRBV2 to TRBJ2-1; 10 bases agree with TRBD2. V was clipped by 6 bases and J by 6 bases; unmatched bases: 11. Germline CDR1 SNHLY, CDR2 FYNNEI. CDR3 length equals 16 residues. In nucleotides, the CDR3 is TGTGCCAGCAGCCTACTCCTAGCGGGAGTGGGCAATGAGCAGTTCTTC. Its protein is CASSLLLAGVGNEQFF.

V is TRBV7-2 and J is TRBJ1-5; TRBD1 aligns across 8 bases. The CDR3 has 12 residues. CDR1 and CDR2 from the germline V gene are SGHTA and FQGNSA. V lost 5 bases to trimming and J lost 8 bases; unmatched junction nucleotides: 2. CDR3 sequence reads: CASSRGQEPQHF. Written as DNA, the CDR3 is TGTGCCAGCAGCCGGGGACAGGAGCCCCAGCATTTT.

This chain connects TRBV9 to TRBJ1-3; no clear D gene. This CDR3 comprises 15 residues. The V end lost 4 bases, the J end lost 4 bases, and 15 bases lay between the germline ends. Germline CDR1 and CDR2: SGDLS and YYNGEE. The CDR3 region has the DNA TGTGCCAGCAGCCCCGTTGCGGGTACAGGAAACACCATATATTTT. Its translation: CASSPVAGTGNTIYF.

This clone has a single count. This chain joins TRBV15 and TRBJ1-2; 8 bases agree with TRBD1. Germline V gives CDR1 LNHNV, CDR2 YYDKDF (reference sequence). The CDR3 runs to 15 residues. J was trimmed by 6 bases and V by 3 bases; bases with no gene match: 9. CDR3 sequence: CATSRDGQGVNGYTF. CDR3 nucleotide sequence: TGTGCCACCAGCAGGGACGGACAGGGAGTAAATGGCTACACCTTC.

The rearrangement uses TRBV21-1 and TRBJ2-1; whether TRBD2, the table's D call, matches the DNA was not checked. TRBV21-1 is described as a pseudogene. CDR3 size: 16 residues. DNA for the CDR3: TGTGCCAGCAGGCGAGCTGGGGGGGAGTCGAGCAATGAGCAGTTCTTC. This translates into CASRRAGGESSNEQFF.

The chain couples TRBV4-3 to TRBJ1-1; unclear D gene. The germline gives CDR1 LGHNA, CDR2 YSLEER. The CDR3 covers 18 residues. Trimming took 2 bases from V and 1 from J, leaving 20 bases between them. For the CDR3, the DNA is TGCGCCAGCAGCCAATTTCTTCCAGGAACGATGCAGAACACTGAAGCTTTCTTT. Amino acids: CASSQFLPGTMQNTEAFF.

This chain uses TRBV6-1 with TRBJ1-5; TRBD1 matches at 9 bases. The CDR3 sequence is 14 residues long. J was trimmed by 7 bases and V by 1 base; bases with no gene match: 2. Germline V gives CDR1 MNHNS, CDR2 SASEGT. CDR3 loop: CASSEVTGGQPQHF. In DNA, the CDR3 is TGTGCCAGCAGTGAAGTAACAGGGGGCCAGCCCCAGCATTTT.

This chain joins TRBV5-4 and TRBJ2-3; D perhaps matches TRBD2 (7 bases). The CDR3 totals 17 residues. CDR1 is SGHNT and CDR2 is YYREEE in the germline V gene (reference sequence). Trimming pared 6 bases from V and 1 base from J, leaving 21 bases between. CDR3 coding DNA: TGTGCCAGCACCGTGAAGTTAGTGGGGGGGCGCACAGATACGCAGTATTTT. Translated, it gives CASTVKLVGGRTDTQYF.

V and J are TRBV29-1 and TRBJ1-1; 11 positions match TRBD1. Trimming at V came to 7 bases and at J to 1 base, leaving 2 bases not matched to a gene. Germline values: CDR1 SQVTM, CDR2 ANQGSEA. The CDR3 is 13 amino acids. The CDR3 is CSAGTGGNTEAFF. CDR3 DNA: TGCAGCGCGGGGACAGGGGGGAACACTGAAGCTTTCTTT.

V is TRBV5-1 and J is TRBJ2-2, with D hard to call. The CDR3 is made up of 15 amino acids. CDR1 SGHRS and CDR2 YFSETQ come from the germline V gene. The V end lost 4 bases, the J end lost 6 bases, and 16 bases lay between the germline ends. The CDR3 DNA is TGCGCCAGCAGCCCTTCAGGAACAGTGTCCGGGGAGCTGTTTTTT. It yields the protein CASSPSGTVSGELFF. Variable domain in full (rest from reference TRBV5-1 and TRBJ2-2): KAGVTQTPRYLIKTRGQQVTLSCSPISGHRSVSWYQQTPGQGLQFLFEYFSETQRNKGNFPGRFSGRQFSNSRSEMNVSTLELGDSALYLCASSPSGTVSGELFFGEGSRLTVL.

The V call is TRBV4-3, the J call TRBJ2-5; 7 bases line up with TRBD2. The J call may not be correct, given that the DNA end is closer to TRBJ2-7. Germline CDR1 reads LGHNA; CDR2 reads YSLEER. The CDR3 has 16 residues. The CDR3, as DNA: TGCGCCAGCAGCCAAGTCCTGGGGGGGGTCTCCTACGAGCAGTACTTC. This encodes CASSQVLGGVSYEQYF.

The V gene is TRBV30, the J gene TRBJ2-2, with 8 bases matching TRBD1. Germline V gives CDR1 GTSNPN, CDR2 SVGIG (reference sequence). This CDR3 is 15 amino acids long. J gave up 2 bases and V 3 bases, and 5 bases lay outside the gene matches. The CDR3 protein is CAWRRGTGNTGELFF. For the CDR3, the DNA is TGTGCCTGGAGAAGAGGGACAGGAAACACCGGGGAGCTGTTTTTT.